This T cell receptor (beta chain) was profiled in a study of T-cell memory formation after mild COVID-19. V dropped 4 bases and J dropped 1 base, with 14 bases sitting between them. CDR3 length: 15 residues. CDR1 is SGDLS, CDR2 YYNGEE, per germline. Constant-segment primers were used for 5'RACE, and the resulting TCR alpha and TCR beta cDNA libraries carried sample barcodes and UMIs. Using its own MiXCR run on the 5' RACE reads, TCRdb lists one record per CDR3 protein. The repertoire includes 140,000 or so distinct CDR3 sequences, around 15% of them detected once, and about 27% sits in the top ten. The J gene is TRBJ1-1, the V gene TRBV9, with D possibly matching TRBD1 (5 bases). Sequencing was done on a sample of PBMCs or a T cell subset sorted from them (not recorded which). The source of this sequence is an adult woman who had mild COVID-19 (a few samples of this study predate the infection). Cell type and time point are not known. CDR3 residues: CASSPQVGQNTEAFF. The CDR3 DNA sequence: TGTGCCAGCAGCCCCCAAGTCGGACAGAACACTGAAGCTTTCTTT.